This T cell receptor (beta chain) was recorded in a study of cytomegalovirus exposure and HLA in healthy donors. For the study at large: An earlier analysis identified 117 million unique TCR beta sequences in some 180 million T cells. Inside one of the first data releases sat tens of millions of unique TCRs taken from HLA-typed donors. Whole-study findings and limits: Based on reports, TCR beta sequences accurately predicted HLA-A and HLA-B alleles for most subjects.

Points on this clone: Its antigen remains unknown.

This CDR3 has 17 amino acids. V lost 2 bases and J lost 8, with 22 bases in between. CDR1 is MNHNS and CDR2 is SASEGT in the germline V gene. The PCR ran on 60 Vbeta and 13 Jbeta primers. The protocol was immunoSEQ multiplex PCR, while the TCRdb copy is restricted to in-frame clones and leaves out a portion. This sample contains around 70,000 clones. Sequenced material: PBMCs. The clonotype was recovered from a woman in her thirties or forties in good health and CMV-seropositive. The genes are TRBV6-1 and TRBJ1-5; D might be TRBD1 (5 bases). The CDR3 here is CASSEWRDGRHQEPQHF. CDR3 sequence (DNA): TGTGCCAGCAGTGAATGGCGGGACGGCCGACATCAGGAGCCCCAGCATTTT.